Shown below are 29 T cell receptor beta chains from a single sample sequenced in a study of control samples from healthy donors and cancer patients. The table came from immunoSEQ multiplex PCR; TCRdb's copy has only in-frame clones and leaves some out. The data contain fewer than 200,000 clones, 88% of them singletons. The specimen sequenced was blood. The receptor set was obtained from a woman in her 30s in good health.

This clone was detected only once. This chain connects TRBV4-1 to TRBJ1-3, with no clear D. The germline CDR1 and CDR2 sequences are MGHRA and YSYEKL. CDR3 length equals 14 residues. V was pared by 6 bases and J by 4 bases, with 13 bases between. Written as DNA, the CDR3 is TGCGCCAGCAGTATACTAGGGATCGGAAACACCATATATTTT. Protein sequence: CASSILGIGNTIYF.

The chain links TRBV30 to TRBJ2-2; TRBD2 agrees at 7 bases. CDR3 size: 18 residues. V gave up 0 bases and J gave up 2 bases; unmatched junction bases: 12. Germline V gene data show CDR1 as GTSNPN and CDR2 as SVGIG (reference sequence). The CDR3 bases are TGTGCCTGGAGTGTAATGGTGATGGGGGGGAGAAACACCGGGGAGCTGTTTTTT. Protein sequence: CAWSVMVMGGRNTGELFF.

This chain links TRBV20-1 with TRBJ1-1; TRBD1 agrees at 11 bases. This CDR3 region has 17 residues. V shed 3 bases and J 3 bases; nucleotides not matched to a gene: 12. Germline CDR1 DFQATT, CDR2 SNEGSKA (reference sequence). CDR3 coding DNA: TGCAGTGCTAGTACCCCGGACAGGGGGCGTTGGGACACTGAAGCTTTCTTT. Its translation: CSASTPDRGRWDTEAFF.

The rearrangement joins TRBV7-9 to TRBJ1-2, with a possible D match to TRBD1 (5 bases). Germline V gives CDR1 SEHNR, CDR2 FQNEAQ (reference sequence). V was trimmed by 1 base and J by 4 bases, leaving 13 bases between them. The CDR3 has 15 amino acids. DNA for the CDR3: TGTGCCAGCAGCTTAGGCACGCAGGGAAGCTATGGCTACACCTTC. Protein product: CASSLGTQGSYGYTF.

The chain employs TRBV10-3 and TRBJ2-2, with 11 nucleotides matching TRBD2. V gave up 6 bases and J gave up 7 bases; unmatched junction bases: 7. CDR1 and CDR2 (germline): ENHRY, SYGVKD. The CDR3 extends over 15 amino acids. The CDR3 nucleotides are TGTGCCATCAGGGTAGCGGGAGGGCCGGTCGGGGAGCTGTTTTTT. This translates into CAIRVAGGPVGELFF.

This sequence joins TRBV2 and TRBJ2-1, with 7 positions matching TRBD2. Germline values: CDR1 SNHLY, CDR2 FYNNEI. The CDR3 runs 13 residues. V lost 8 bases to trimming and J lost 3 bases; unmatched junction nucleotides: 4. The chain's CDR3 is CASGIAGYNEQFF. In nucleotides, the CDR3 is TGTGCCAGCGGAATAGCGGGCTACAATGAGCAGTTCTTC.

This clone has only a few counts. The CDR3 reads CASSTGGEQYF. CDR3 bases: TGTGCCAGCTCCACAGGGGGCGAGCAGTACTTC. The V and J genes are TRBV18 and TRBJ2-7, with 8 bases that match TRBD1. V lost 6 bases and J lost 6; bases outside the gene matches: 1. Germline V CDR1 and CDR2: KGHSH, LQKENI. CDR3 length: 11 amino acids.

This rearrangement joins TRBV19 to TRBJ2-7; a weak D match, TRBD2 (5 bases). The CDR3 totals 13 residues. V shed 5 bases and J shed 0 bases, with 8 bases lying between them. Per the germline V gene, CDR1 is LNHDA and CDR2 is SQIVND (reference sequence). The CDR3 DNA follows: TGTGCCAGTAGTCTAGCTTACTCCTACGAGCAGTACTTC. Protein sequence: CASSLAYSYEQYF.

In its sample, this clone was seen many times. The chain is built from TRBV7-2 and TRBJ2-3, with D tentatively TRBD2 (6 bases). Trimming took 5 bases from V and 10 from J, leaving 22 bases between them. CDR3 length: 15 amino acids. From germline, CDR1 is SGHTA and CDR2 FQGNSA. DNA for the CDR3: TGTGCCAGCAGCCGCGGGACCCCCGATGAGGGTTCGCAGTATTTT. Protein: CASSRGTPDEGSQYF.

This clone was seen a few times. The genes are TRBV5-6 and TRBJ1-3; no definite D call. The V gene's germline CDR1 is SGHDT and CDR2 YYEEEE. V gave up 4 bases and J gave up 5 bases, with 19 bases separating them. This CDR3 has 16 residues. The CDR3 sequence: CASSPSDLAERNTIYF. The CDR3, as DNA: TGTGCCAGCAGCCCGTCGGACTTGGCCGAAAGAAACACCATATATTTT.

The rearrangement links TRBV5-1 to TRBJ1-1; D remains unclear. This CDR3 spans 15 amino acids. Germline CDR1 is SGHRS and CDR2 is YFSETQ. Trimming shortened V by 4 bases and J by 3 bases, and 16 bases separated the two germline ends. The CDR3 sequence is CASSGGVTGDTEAFF. The CDR3 DNA reads as TGCGCCAGCAGCGGTGGGGTCACCGGGGACACTGAAGCTTTCTTT.

The J gene is TRBJ2-7, the V gene TRBV4-2; D gene ambiguous. Trimming took 2 bases from V and 0 from J, leaving 8 bases between them. This CDR3 contains 14 residues. Germline CDR1 and CDR2: LGHNA and YNFKEQ. The CDR3 is CASSQTDRSYEQYF. In DNA form, the CDR3 reads TGTGCCAGCAGCCAAACCGACCGCTCCTACGAGCAGTACTTC.

J is TRBJ2-3 and V is TRBV20-1; no definite D call. V lost 6 bases and J 5 bases, leaving 9 bases between the germline ends. CDR1 and CDR2 (germline): DFQATT, SNEGSKA (reference sequence). The CDR3 is made up of 11 amino acids. CDR3 residues: CSAQIGDTQYF. The CDR3 nucleotides read TGCAGTGCCCAAATTGGAGATACGCAGTATTTT.

This clone came up a few times. J is TRBJ1-5 and V is TRBV7-2, with D perhaps matching TRBD1 (5 bases). Looked up from germline, CDR1 is SGHTA and CDR2 is FQGNSA. This CDR3 is 17 amino acids long. V lost 5 bases to trimming and J lost 5 bases, with 22 bases between them. CDR3 in DNA: TGTGCCAGCAGCCCCCAACTTGGCCGGGGGGTGGATCAGCCCCAGCATTTT. Translated: CASSPQLGRGVDQPQHF.

CDR3 sequence (DNA): TGTGCCAGCAGCTTAGTCGGGACGGACACTGAAGCTTTCTTT. This codes for CASSLVGTDTEAFF. This chain joins TRBV11-3 and TRBJ1-1, with D tentatively TRBD1 (5 bases). V gave up 1 base and J gave up 3 bases, with 9 bases separating them. There are 14 residues in the CDR3. Germline V gene sequence: CDR1 SGHNT, CDR2 YENEEA.

V gene TRBV6-6 combines with J gene TRBJ2-1; 9 bases agree with TRBD2. From germline, CDR1 is MNHNY and CDR2 SVGAGI (reference sequence). This CDR3 region has 15 residues. The junction had 4 bases not matched to a gene; V was cut back by 2 bases and J by 5 bases. CDR3 in amino acids: CASSYGREGDNEQFF. CDR3 nucleotide sequence: TGTGCCAGCAGTTACGGGCGGGAGGGCGACAATGAGCAGTTCTTC.

This chain joins TRBV19 and TRBJ2-3, with 7 bases matching TRBD2. In germline, CDR1 is LNHDA, CDR2 SQIVND (reference sequence). The ends lost 6 bases at V and 1 base at J; junction bases unmatched: 7. The CDR3 is made up of 15 amino acids. The CDR3 here is CASRQTSVGTDTQYF. The CDR3 DNA follows: TGTGCCAGTAGACAAACTAGCGTGGGCACAGATACGCAGTATTTT.

The chain is built from TRBV9 and TRBJ2-2, with a tentative D call TRBD1 (5 bases). The ends were cut back, 4 bases at V and 6 bases at J, with 25 bases in the middle. CDR1 is SGDLS and CDR2 is YYNGEE in the germline V gene. The CDR3 loop spans 18 amino acids. CDR3: CASSPYPTGRLSAGELFF. In DNA form, the CDR3 reads TGTGCCAGCAGCCCCTACCCTACAGGTCGGCTCAGCGCCGGGGAGCTGTTTTTT.

In this sample, this clone turned up once. The gene calls are TRBV3-1 (or the pseudogene TRBV3-2) and TRBJ1-3; D perhaps matches TRBD1 (5 bases). The CDR3 is 17 amino acids. V dropped 1 base and J dropped 0 bases, with 13 bases sitting between them. Per the germline V gene, CDR1 is LGHDT and CDR2 is YNNKEL (reference sequence). The CDR3 nucleotides are TGTGCCAGCAGCCAAGGGGCTGCAGGGATCTCTGGAAACACCATATATTTT. It translates to CASSQGAAGISGNTIYF.

V is TRBV11-2 and J is TRBJ2-7, with 9 bases lining up with TRBD2. Unmatched junction bases numbered 6, after V lost 5 bases and J lost 1 base. Germline V gene sequence: CDR1 SGHAT, CDR2 FQNNGV. CDR3 length: 15 amino acids. The CDR3 loop reads CASSGSGSVSYEQYF. The CDR3 nucleotides read TGTGCCAGCAGCGGTAGCGGGAGTGTGTCCTACGAGCAGTACTTC.

This chain links TRBV3-1 (or the pseudogene TRBV3-2) with TRBJ1-3, with D unclear. CDR1 and CDR2 (germline): LGHDT, YNNKEL (reference sequence). The CDR3 is 11 amino acids. The V end was cut by 3 bases, the J end by 7 bases, with 4 bases between. The CDR3 protein is CASSHSNTIYF. The CDR3 DNA is TGTGCCAGCAGCCATTCCAACACCATATATTTT.

V is TRBV7-9 and J is TRBJ2-1, with D unresolved. CDR1 SEHNR and CDR2 FQNEAQ come from the germline V gene (reference sequence). CDR3 length: 13 amino acids. Trimming removed 10 bases at V and 3 bases at J, with 13 bases between. The DNA of the CDR3 is TGTGCCACTTCCTCCAGTTTCTACAATGAGCAGTTCTTC. Translating it yields CATSSSFYNEQFF.

This chain uses TRBV27 with TRBJ2-7, with D hard to call. This CDR3 contains 14 residues. Germline V lookup: CDR1 MNHEY, CDR2 SMNVEV (reference sequence). The V and J ends lost 2 bases and 3 bases respectively, with 11 bases between them. Here the CDR3 reads CASSLTRSIYEQYF. Written as DNA, the CDR3 is TGTGCCAGCAGTTTAACCCGAAGCATCTACGAGCAGTACTTC.

The V call is TRBV4-2, the J call TRBJ1-2; D gene uncertain. CDR3 length: 15 amino acids. V was cut by 3 bases and J by 6 bases, with 17 bases left in between. The germline V gene encodes CDR1 LGHNA and CDR2 YNFKEQ. CDR3: CASSHESTASDGYTF. Written as DNA, the CDR3 is TGTGCCAGCAGCCATGAATCGACGGCATCTGATGGCTACACCTTC.

The V call is TRBV19, the J call TRBJ2-1, with TRBD2 matching 9 bases. Trimming removed 3 bases from V and 15 bases from J; junction bases left unmatched: 9. Germline CDR1 is LNHDA and CDR2 is SQIVND (reference sequence). CDR3 size: 13 residues. The CDR3: CASSISSGNPGFF. The DNA for the CDR3 is TGTGCCAGTAGTATCTCTAGCGGGAATCCGGGGTTCTTC.

The CDR3 nucleotides read TGTGCCAGCAGCTTGGGAGGTGCTAGCGGGGGGTTCTACAATGAGCAGTTCTTC. This codes for CASSLGGASGGFYNEQFF. This chain joins TRBV5-4 and TRBJ2-1; 11 bases are a match to TRBD2. Unmatched junction bases numbered 8, after V lost 0 bases and J lost 3 bases. CDR1 is SGHNT, CDR2 YYREEE, per germline (reference sequence). The CDR3 is 18 amino acids.

The chain joins TRBV27 to TRBJ2-2, with D unresolved. CDR1 and CDR2 (germline): MNHEY, SMNVEV (reference sequence). This CDR3 contains 15 residues. Trimming took 4 bases from V and 3 from J, leaving 12 bases between them. CDR3: CASSSPVTHTGELFF. CDR3 bases: TGTGCCAGCAGTTCTCCCGTGACACACACCGGGGAGCTGTTTTTT.

With respect to this clone: This CDR3 is also generated by other DNA sequences in the sample. CDR3 residues: CASSEVGTGELFF. The CDR3, as DNA: TGTGCCAGCAGTGAAGTAGGAACCGGGGAGCTGTTTTTT. The chain is built from TRBV6-4 and TRBJ2-2; D gene uncertain. Germline V gene sequence: CDR1 MRHNA, CDR2 SNTAGT. Trimming removed 3 bases at V and 5 bases at J, with 7 bases between. The CDR3 covers 13 residues.

The chain links TRBV27 to TRBJ2-3; no definite D call. V lost 6 bases and J lost 0, with 7 bases in between. CDR3 size: 13 residues. Looked up from germline, CDR1 is MNHEY and CDR2 is SMNVEV (reference sequence). The CDR3 spells CASRFTSTDTQYF. CDR3 coding DNA: TGTGCCAGCAGGTTTACTAGCACAGATACGCAGTATTTT.